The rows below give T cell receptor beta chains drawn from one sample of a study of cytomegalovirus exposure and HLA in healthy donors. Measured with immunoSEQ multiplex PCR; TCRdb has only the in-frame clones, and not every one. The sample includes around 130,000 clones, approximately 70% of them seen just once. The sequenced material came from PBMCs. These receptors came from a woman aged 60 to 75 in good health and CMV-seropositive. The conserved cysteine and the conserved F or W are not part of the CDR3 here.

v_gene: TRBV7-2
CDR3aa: ASTGEGLVYIQY

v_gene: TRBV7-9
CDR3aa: ASSRDNTYEQY

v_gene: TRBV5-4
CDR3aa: ASSPDWGPGGYT

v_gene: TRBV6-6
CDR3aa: ASSYPSYNEQF

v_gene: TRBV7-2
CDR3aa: ASSLALGGDGYT

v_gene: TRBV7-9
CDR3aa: ASSLGGISYEQY

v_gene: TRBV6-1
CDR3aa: ASSDTYEQY

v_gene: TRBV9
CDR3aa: ASSVVDRERSDTQY

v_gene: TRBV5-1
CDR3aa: ASSFLSYGYT

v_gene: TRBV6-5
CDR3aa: ASSYSEQGSYEQY

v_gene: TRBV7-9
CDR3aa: ASSALTGTGKETQY

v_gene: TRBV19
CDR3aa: ASSREPGQNYGYT

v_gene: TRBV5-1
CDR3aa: ASSSGQGEDEQY

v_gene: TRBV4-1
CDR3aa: ASSQDSRDGGADTQY

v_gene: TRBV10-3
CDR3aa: AIRDSVDQPQH

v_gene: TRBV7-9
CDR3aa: ASSLGTGEAAKNIQY

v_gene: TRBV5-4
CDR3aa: ASSPGTGYSSYEQY

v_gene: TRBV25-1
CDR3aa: ASSEYRLAGAGDEQY

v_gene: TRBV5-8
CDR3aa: ASSFGQGRNDGYT

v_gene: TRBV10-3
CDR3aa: AIGRDSNQPQH

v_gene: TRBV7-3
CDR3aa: ASSWGQGADSPLH

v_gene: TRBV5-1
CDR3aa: ASSPGSGSSYNEQF

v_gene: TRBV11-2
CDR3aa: ASSLVTGSMNTEAF

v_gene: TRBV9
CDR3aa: ASSVAGRGIGYT

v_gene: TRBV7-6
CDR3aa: ASSSRGRQMRDSPLH

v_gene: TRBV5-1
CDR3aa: ASSWGTGLDGELF

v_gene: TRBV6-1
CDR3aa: ASSEFPEGTGDRASLSGNTIY

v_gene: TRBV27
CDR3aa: ASSLSGPYSNQPQH

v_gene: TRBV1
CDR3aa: TSSQDRWEGETQY

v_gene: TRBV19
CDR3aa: ASTPIREGREDYGYT

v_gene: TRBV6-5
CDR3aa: ASTEGGSGVNEQF

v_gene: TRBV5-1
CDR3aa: ASSLEGAGGYT

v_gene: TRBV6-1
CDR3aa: ASSIQGAKYGYT

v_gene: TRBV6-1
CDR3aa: ASSAMASAGGYT

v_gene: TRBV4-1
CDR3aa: ASSQVGGTANQPQH

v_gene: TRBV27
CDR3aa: ASSPWGHLVAEAF

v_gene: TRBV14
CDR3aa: ASRPLFGSYGYT

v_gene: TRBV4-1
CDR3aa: ASSPSGAGGNTEAF

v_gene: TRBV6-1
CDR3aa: ASSEGGFYGYT

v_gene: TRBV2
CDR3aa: ASSGGGRVGQPQH

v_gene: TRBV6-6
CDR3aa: ASSIAGVSYNEQF

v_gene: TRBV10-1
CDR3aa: ASSESLGQGLYGYT

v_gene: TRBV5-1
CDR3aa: ASSFGGNTEAF

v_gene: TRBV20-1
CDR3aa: SAATGGIQY

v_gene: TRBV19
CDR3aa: ASSAGPSYEQY

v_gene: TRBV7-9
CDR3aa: ASTPGGNRPRYEQY

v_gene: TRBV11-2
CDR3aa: ASSLGASGGSETQY

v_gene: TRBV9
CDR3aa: ASSAFLKRSSYNEQF

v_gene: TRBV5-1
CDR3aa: ASSLEDRASDTQY